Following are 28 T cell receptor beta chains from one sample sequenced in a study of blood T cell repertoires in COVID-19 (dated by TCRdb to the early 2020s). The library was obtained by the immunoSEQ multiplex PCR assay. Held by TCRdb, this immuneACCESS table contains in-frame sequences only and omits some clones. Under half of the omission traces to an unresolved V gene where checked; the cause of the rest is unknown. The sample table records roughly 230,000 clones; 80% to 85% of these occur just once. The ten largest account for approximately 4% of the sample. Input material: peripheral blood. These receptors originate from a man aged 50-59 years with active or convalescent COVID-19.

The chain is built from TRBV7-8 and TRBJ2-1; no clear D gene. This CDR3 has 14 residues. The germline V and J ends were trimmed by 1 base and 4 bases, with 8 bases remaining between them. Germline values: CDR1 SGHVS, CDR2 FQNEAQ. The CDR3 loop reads CASSLGAHYNEQFF. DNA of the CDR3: TGTGCCAGCAGCTTAGGGGCACATTACAATGAGCAGTTCTTC.

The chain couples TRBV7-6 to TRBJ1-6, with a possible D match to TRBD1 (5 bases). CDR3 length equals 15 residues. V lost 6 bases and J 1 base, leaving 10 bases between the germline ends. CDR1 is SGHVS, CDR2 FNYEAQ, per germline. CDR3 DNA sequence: TGTGCCAGCAGTCCCGGGGGTTCCTATAATTCACCCCTCCACTTT. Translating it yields CASSPGGSYNSPLHF.

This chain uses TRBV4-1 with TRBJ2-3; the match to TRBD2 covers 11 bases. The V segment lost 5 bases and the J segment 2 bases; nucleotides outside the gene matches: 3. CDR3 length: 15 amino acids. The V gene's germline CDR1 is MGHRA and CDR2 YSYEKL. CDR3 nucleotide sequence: TGCGCCAGCAGCAAGACTAGCGGGGACACAGATACGCAGTATTTT. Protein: CASSKTSGDTDTQYF.

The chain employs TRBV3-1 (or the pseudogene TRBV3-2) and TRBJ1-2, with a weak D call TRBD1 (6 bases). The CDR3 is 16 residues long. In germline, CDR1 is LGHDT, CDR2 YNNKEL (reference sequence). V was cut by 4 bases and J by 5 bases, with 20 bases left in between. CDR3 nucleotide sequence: TGTGCCAGCAGCCCAGGGGTGGGGGCGCGTCAGTATGGCTACACCTTC. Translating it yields CASSPGVGARQYGYTF.

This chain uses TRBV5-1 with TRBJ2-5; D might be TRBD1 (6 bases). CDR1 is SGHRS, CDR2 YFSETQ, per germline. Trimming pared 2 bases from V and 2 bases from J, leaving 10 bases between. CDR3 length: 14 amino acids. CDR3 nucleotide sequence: TGCGCCAGCAGCTTAGGACAGATTCAAGAGACCCAGTACTTC. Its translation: CASSLGQIQETQYF.

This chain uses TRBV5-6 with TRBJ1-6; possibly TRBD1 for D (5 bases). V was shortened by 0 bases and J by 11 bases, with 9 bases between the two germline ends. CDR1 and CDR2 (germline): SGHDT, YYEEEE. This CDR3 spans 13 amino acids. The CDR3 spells CASSLDDSPPLHF. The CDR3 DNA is TGTGCCAGCAGCTTGGACGACAGCCCACCCCTCCACTTT.

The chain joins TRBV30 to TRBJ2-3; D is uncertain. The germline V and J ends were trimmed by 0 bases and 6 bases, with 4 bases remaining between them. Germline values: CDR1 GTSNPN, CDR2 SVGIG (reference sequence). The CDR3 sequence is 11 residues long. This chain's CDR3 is CAWSVSDTQYF. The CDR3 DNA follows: TGTGCCTGGAGTGTTAGCGATACGCAGTATTTT.

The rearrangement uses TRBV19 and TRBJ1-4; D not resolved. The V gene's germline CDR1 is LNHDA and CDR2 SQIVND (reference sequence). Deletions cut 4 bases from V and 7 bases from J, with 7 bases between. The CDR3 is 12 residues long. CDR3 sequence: CASSRGAEKLFF. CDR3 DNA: TGTGCCAGTAGTAGGGGAGCTGAAAAACTGTTTTTT.

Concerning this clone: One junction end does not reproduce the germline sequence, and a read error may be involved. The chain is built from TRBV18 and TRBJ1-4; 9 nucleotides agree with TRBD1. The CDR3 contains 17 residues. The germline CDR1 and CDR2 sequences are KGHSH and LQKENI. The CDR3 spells CASSPAQSGTGNGKLFF. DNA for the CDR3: TGTGCCAGCTCACCTGCACAATCCGGGACAGGGAATGGAAAACTGTTTTTT. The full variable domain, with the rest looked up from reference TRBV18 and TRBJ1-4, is NAGVMQNPRHLVRRRGQEARLRCSPMKGHSHVYWYRQLPEEGLKFMVYLQKENIIDESGMPKERFSAEFPKEGPSILRIQQVVRGDSAAYFCASSPAQSGTGNGKLFFGSGTQLSVL.

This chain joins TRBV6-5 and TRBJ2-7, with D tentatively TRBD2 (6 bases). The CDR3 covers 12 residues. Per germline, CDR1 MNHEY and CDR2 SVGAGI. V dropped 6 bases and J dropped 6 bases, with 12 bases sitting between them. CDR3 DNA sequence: TGTGCCAGCAGGGACGGAGGGCGCGAGCAGTACTTC. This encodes CASRDGGREQYF.

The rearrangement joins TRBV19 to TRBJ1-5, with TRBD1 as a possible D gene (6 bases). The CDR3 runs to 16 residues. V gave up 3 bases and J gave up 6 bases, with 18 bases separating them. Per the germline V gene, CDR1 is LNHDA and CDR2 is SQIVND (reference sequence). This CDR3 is CASSITLRGMSQPQHF. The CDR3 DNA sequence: TGTGCCAGTAGTATCACCCTGAGGGGGATGAGTCAGCCCCAGCATTTT.

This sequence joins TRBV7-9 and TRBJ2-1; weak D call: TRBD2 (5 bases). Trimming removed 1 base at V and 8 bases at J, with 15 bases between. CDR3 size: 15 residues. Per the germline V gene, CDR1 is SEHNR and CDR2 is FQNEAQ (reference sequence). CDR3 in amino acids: CASSLGTGGSYEQFF. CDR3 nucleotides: TGTGCCAGCAGCTTAGGGACCGGTGGGAGTTATGAGCAGTTCTTC.

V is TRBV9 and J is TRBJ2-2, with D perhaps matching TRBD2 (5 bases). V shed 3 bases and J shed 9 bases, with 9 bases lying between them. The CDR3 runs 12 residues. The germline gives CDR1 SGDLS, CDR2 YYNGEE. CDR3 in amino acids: CASSESGWELFF. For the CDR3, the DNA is TGTGCCAGCAGCGAGAGCGGTTGGGAGCTGTTTTTT.

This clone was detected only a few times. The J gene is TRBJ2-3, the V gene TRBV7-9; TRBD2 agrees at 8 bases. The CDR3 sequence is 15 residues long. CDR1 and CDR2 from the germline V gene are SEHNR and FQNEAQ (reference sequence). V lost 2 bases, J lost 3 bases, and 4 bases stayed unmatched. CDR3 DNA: TGTGCCAGCAGCTTACGGGGGGGCGCGACAGATACGCAGTATTTT. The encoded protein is CASSLRGGATDTQYF. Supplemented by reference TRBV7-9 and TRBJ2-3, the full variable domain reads DTGVSQNPRHKITKRGQNVTFRCDPISEHNRLYWYRQTLGQGPEFLTYFQNEAQLEKSRLLSDRFSAERPKGSFSTLEIQRTEQGDSAMYLCASSLRGGATDTQYFGPGTRLTVL.

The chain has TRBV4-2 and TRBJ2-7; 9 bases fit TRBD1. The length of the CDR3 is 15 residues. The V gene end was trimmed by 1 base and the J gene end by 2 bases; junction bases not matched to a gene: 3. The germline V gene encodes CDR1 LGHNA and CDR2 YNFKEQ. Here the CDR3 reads CASSQGGQGTYEQYF. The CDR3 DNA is TGTGCCAGCAGCCAAGGGGGACAGGGTACCTACGAGCAGTACTTC.

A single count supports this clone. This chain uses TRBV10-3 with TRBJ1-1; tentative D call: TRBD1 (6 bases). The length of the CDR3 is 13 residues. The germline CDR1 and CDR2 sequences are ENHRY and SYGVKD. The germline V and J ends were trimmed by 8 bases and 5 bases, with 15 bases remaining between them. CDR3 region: CAIQTGLGTEAFF. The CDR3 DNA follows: TGTGCCATCCAAACAGGGTTAGGGACTGAAGCTTTCTTT.

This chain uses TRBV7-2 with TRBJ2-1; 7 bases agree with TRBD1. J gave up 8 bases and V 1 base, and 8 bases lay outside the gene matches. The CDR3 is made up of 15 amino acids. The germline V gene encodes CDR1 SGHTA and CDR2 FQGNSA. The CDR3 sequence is CASSLGTGFLDEQFF. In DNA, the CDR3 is TGTGCCAGCAGCTTAGGGACAGGATTCCTCGATGAGCAGTTCTTC.

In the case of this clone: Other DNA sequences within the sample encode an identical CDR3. CDR3 in DNA: TGTGCCAGCAGCGTAACTAGCACAGATACGCAGTATTTT. Its translation is CASSVTSTDTQYF. The chain recombines TRBV9 with TRBJ2-3; D is ambiguous. This CDR3 spans 13 amino acids. The germline V and J ends were trimmed by 1 base and 0 bases, with 3 bases remaining between them. Germline lookup yields CDR1 SGDLS and CDR2 YYNGEE.

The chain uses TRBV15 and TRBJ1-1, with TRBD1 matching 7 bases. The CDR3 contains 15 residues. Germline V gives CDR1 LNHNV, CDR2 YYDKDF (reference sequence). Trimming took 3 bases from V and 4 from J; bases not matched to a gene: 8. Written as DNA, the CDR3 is TGTGCCACCAGCAGGACAGGGATTTTGCGCACTGAAGCTTTCTTT. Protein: CATSRTGILRTEAFF.

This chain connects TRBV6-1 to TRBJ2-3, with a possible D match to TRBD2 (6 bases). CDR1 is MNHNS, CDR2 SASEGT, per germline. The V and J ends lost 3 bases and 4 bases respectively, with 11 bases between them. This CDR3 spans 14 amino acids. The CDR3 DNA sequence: TGTGCCAGCAGTGAGGGCTGGGGGGCAGATACGCAGTATTTT. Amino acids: CASSEGWGADTQYF.

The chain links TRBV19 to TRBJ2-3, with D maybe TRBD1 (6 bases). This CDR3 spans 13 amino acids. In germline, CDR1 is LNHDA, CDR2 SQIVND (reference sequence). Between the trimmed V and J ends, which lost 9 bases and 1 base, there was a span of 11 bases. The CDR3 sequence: CASKDSRTDTQYF. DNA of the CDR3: TGTGCCAGCAAGGACAGCCGCACAGATACGCAGTATTTT.

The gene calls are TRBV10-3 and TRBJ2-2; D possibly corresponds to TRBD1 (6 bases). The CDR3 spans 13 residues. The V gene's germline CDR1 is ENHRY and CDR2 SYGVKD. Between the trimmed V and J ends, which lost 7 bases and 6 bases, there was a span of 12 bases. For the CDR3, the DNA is TGTGCCATCACCACACAGGGCGCCGGGGAGCTGTTTTTT. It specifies CAITTQGAGELFF.

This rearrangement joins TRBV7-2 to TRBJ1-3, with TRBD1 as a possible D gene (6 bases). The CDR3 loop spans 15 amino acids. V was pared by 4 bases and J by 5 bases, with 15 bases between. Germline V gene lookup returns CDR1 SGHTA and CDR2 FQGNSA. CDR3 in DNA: TGTGCCAGCAGCTCCCTGGGACAACCGAGAAACACCATATATTTT. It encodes CASSSLGQPRNTIYF.

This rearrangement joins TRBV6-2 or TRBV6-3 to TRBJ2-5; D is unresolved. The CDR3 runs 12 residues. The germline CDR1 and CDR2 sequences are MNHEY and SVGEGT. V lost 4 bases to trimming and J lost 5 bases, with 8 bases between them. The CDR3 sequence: CASSLTRETQYF. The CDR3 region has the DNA TGTGCCAGCAGTTTGACGCGGGAGACCCAGTACTTC.

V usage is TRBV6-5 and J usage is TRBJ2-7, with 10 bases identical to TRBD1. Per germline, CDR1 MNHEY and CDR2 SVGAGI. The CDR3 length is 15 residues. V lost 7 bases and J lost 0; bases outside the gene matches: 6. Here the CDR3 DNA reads TGTGCCAGCACACATAGGACAGGGGGCTCCTACGAGCAGTACTTC. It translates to CASTHRTGGSYEQYF.

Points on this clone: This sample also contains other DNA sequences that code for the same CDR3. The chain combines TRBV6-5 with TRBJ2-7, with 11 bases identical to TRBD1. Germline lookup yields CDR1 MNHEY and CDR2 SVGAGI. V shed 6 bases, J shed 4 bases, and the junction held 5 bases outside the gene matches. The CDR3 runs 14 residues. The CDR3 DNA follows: TGTGCCAGCAGGCGGGACAGGGGGGCTTACGAGCAGTACTTC. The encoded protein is CASRRDRGAYEQYF.

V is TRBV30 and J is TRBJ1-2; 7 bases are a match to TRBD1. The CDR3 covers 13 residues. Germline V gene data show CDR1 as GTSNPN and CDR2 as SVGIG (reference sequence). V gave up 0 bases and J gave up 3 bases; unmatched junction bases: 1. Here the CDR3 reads CAWSVQGYYGYTF. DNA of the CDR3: TGTGCCTGGAGTGTACAGGGGTACTATGGCTACACCTTC.

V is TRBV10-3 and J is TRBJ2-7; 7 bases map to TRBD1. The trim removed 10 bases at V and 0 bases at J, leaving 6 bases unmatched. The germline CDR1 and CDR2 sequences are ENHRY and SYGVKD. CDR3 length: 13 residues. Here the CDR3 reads CATMTGHSYEQYF. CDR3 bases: TGTGCCACGATGACAGGGCACTCCTACGAGCAGTACTTC.